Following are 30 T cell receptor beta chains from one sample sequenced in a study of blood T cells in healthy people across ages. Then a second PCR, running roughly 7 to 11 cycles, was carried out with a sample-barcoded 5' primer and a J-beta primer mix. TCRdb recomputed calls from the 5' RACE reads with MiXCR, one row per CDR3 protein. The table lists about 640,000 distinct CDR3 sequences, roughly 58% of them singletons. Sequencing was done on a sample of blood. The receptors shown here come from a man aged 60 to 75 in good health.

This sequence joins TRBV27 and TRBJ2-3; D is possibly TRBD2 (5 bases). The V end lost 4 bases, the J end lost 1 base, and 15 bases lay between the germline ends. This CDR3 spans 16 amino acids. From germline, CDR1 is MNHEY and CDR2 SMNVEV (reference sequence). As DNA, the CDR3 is TGTGCCAGCAGTTGGAAGGGAGTGAGGGGCACAGATACGCAGTATTTT. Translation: CASSWKGVRGTDTQYF.

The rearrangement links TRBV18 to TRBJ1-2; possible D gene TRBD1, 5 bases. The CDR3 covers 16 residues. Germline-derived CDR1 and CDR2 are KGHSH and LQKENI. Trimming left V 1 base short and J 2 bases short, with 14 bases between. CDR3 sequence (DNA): TGTGCCAGCTCACCACAGAAGGAGGGGTCGAACTATGGCTACACCTTC. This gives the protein CASSPQKEGSNYGYTF.

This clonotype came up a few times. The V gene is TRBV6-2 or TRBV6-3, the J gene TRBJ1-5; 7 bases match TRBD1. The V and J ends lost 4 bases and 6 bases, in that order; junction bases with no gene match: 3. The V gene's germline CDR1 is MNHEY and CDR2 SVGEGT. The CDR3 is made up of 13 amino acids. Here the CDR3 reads CASSSQGSQPQHF. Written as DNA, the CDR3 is TGTGCCAGCAGTTCACAGGGGAGTCAGCCCCAGCATTTT.

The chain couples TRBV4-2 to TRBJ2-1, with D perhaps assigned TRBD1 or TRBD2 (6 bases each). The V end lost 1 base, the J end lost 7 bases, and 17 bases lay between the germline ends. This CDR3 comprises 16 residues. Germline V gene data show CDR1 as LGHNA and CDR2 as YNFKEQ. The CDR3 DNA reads TGTGCCAGCAGCCAAGGGGCGGAGGGGGGCGGAAATGAGCAGTTCTTC. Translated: CASSQGAEGGGNEQFF.

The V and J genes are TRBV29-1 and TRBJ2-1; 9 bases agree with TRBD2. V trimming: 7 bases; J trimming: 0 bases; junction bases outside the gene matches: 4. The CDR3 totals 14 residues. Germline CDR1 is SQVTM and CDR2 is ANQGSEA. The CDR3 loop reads CSAKRGDSYNEQFF. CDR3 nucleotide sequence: TGCAGCGCCAAGCGGGGGGACTCCTACAATGAGCAGTTCTTC.

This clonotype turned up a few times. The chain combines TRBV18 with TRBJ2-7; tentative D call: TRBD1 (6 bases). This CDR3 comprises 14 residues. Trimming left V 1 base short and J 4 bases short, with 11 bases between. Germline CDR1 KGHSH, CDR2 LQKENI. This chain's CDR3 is CASSPRQESYEQYF. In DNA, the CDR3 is TGTGCCAGCTCACCACGACAGGAGAGTTACGAGCAGTACTTC.

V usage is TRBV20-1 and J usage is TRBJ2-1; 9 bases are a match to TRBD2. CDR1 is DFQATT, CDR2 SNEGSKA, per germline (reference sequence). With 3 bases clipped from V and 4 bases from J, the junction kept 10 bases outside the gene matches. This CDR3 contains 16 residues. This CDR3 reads CSASSVRGGRYNEQFF. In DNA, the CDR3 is TGCAGTGCTAGTTCGGTGCGGGGGGGCCGATACAATGAGCAGTTCTTC.

Written as DNA, the CDR3 is TGTGCCAGCAGCCAAGATAGGGTCCGGACAGGAACCTACAATGAGCAGTTCTTC. Protein: CASSQDRVRTGTYNEQFF. The rearrangement links TRBV3-1 to TRBJ2-1; 7 positions agree with TRBD1. CDR1 LGHDT and CDR2 YNNKEL come from the germline V gene (reference sequence). CDR3 length: 18 residues. V shed 0 bases and J 2 bases; nucleotides not matched to a gene: 10.

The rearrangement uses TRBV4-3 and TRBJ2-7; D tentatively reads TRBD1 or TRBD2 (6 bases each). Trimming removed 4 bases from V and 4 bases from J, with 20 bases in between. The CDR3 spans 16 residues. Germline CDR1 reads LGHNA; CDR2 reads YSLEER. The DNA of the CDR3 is TGCGCCAGCAGCCGCCAAAGAGGCAGGGGAGGATACGAGCAGTACTTC. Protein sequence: CASSRQRGRGGYEQYF.

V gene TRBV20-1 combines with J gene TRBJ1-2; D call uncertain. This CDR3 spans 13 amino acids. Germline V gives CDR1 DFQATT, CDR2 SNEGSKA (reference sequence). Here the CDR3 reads CSAGLQGNYGYTF. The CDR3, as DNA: TGCAGCGCCGGGCTCCAAGGGAACTATGGCTACACCTTC.

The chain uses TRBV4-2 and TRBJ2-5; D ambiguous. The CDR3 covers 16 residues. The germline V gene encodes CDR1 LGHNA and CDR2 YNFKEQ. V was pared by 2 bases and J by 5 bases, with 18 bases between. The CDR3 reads CASSQNPLTVPETQYF. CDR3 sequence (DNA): TGTGCCAGCAGCCAAAACCCTCTGACCGTACCGGAGACCCAGTACTTC.

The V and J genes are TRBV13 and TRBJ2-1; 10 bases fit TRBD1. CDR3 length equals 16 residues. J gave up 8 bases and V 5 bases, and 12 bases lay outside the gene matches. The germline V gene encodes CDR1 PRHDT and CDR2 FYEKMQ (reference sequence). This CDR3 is CASSLRLTGGLDEQFF. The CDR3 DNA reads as TGTGCCAGCAGCCTCCGATTGACAGGGGGCTTAGATGAGCAGTTCTTC.

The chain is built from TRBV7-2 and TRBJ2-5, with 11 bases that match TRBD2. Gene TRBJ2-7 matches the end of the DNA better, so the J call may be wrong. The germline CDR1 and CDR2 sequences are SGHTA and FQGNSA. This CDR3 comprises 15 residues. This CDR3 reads CASSFVTSGTYEQYF. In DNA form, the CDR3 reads TGTGCCAGCAGCTTTGTGACTAGCGGGACCTACGAGCAGTACTTC.

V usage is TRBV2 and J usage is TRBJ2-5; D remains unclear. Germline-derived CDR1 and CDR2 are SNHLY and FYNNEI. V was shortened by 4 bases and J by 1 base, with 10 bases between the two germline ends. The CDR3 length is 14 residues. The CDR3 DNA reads TGTGCCAGCAGTGTTCCGCGGACCCAAGAGACCCAGTACTTC. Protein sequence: CASSVPRTQETQYF.

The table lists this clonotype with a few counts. DNA for the CDR3: TGTGCCAGCAGTCCCGGACAGGGGGTGGATACGCAGTATTTT. Translated: CASSPGQGVDTQYF. The chain uses TRBV12-3 or TRBV12-4 and TRBJ2-3; TRBD1 matches 10 bases. Trimming at V came to 5 bases and at J to 6 bases, leaving 5 bases not matched to a gene. The CDR3 is made up of 14 amino acids.

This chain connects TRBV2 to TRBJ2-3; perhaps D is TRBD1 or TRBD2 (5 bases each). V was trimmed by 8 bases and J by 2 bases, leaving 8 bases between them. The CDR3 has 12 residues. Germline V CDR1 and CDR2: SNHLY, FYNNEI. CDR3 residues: CASGGYTDTQYF. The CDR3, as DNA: TGTGCCAGCGGGGGATACACAGATACGCAGTATTTT.

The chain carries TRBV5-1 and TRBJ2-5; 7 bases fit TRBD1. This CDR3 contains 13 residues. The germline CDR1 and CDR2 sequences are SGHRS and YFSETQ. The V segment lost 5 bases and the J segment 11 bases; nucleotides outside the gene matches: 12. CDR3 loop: CASRRDRENEQYF. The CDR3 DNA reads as TGCGCCAGCAGACGCGACAGGGAAAATGAGCAGTACTTC.

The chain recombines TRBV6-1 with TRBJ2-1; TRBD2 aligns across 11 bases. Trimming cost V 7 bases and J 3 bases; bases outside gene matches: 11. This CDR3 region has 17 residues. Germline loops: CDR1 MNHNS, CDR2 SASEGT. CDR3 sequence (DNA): TGTGCCAGCACCCGGTACGTCACTAGCGGGAGCTACAATGAGCAGTTCTTC. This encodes CASTRYVTSGSYNEQFF.

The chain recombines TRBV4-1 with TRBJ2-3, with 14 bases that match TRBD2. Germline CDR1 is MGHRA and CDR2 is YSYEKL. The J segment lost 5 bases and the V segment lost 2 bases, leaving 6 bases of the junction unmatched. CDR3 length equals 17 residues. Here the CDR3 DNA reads TGCGCCAGCAGCCAAACGACTAGCGGGGGGGCCATAGATACGCAGTATTTT. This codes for CASSQTTSGGAIDTQYF.

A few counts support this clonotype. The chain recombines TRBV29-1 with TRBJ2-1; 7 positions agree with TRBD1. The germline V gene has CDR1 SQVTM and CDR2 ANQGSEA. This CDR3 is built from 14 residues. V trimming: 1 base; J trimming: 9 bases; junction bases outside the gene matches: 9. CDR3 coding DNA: TGCAGCGTTGAAGTCCGACAGGGTGACGGTGAGCAGTTCTTC. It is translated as CSVEVRQGDGEQFF.

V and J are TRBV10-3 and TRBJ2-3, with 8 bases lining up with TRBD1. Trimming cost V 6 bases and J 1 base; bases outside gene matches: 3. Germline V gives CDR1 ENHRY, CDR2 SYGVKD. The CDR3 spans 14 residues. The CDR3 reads CAISLQGGTDTQYF. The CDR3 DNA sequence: TGTGCCATCAGCCTACAGGGGGGCACAGATACGCAGTATTTT.

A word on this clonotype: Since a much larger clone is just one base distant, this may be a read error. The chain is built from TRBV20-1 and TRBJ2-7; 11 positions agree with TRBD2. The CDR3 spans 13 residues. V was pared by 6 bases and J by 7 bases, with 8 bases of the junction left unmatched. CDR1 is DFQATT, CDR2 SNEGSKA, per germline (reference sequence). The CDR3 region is CSAVAGGLNEQYF. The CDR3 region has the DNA TGCAGTGCGGTAGCGGGGGGGCTCAATGAGCAGTACTTC.

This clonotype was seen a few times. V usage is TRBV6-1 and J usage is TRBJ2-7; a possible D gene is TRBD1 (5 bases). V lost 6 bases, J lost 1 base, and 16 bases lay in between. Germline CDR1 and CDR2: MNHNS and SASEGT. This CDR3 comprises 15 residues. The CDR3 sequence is CASSQEGAASYEQYF. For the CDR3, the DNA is TGTGCCAGCAGCCAAGAAGGGGCTGCATCCTACGAGCAGTACTTC.

This chain's CDR3 is CASSQGQGVEETQYF. CDR3 sequence (DNA): TGCGCCAGCAGCCAAGGGCAGGGGGTGGAAGAGACCCAGTACTTC. The V gene is TRBV4-1, the J gene TRBJ2-5; 7 bases map to TRBD1. The CDR3 is made up of 15 amino acids. Germline V gives CDR1 MGHRA, CDR2 YSYEKL. V shed 1 base, J shed 3 bases, and the junction held 5 bases outside the gene matches.

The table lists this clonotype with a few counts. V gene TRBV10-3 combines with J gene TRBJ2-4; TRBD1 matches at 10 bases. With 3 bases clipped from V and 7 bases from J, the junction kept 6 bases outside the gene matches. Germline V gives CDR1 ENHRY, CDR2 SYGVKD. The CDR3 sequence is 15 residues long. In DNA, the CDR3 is TGTGCCATCAGTGACGACAGGGGGCAAGGTAACATTCAGTACTTC. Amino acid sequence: CAISDDRGQGNIQYF.

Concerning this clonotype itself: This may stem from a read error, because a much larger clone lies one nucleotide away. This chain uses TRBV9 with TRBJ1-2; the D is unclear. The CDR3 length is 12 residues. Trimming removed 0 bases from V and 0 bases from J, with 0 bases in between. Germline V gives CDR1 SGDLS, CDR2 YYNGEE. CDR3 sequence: CASSVANYGYTF. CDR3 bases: TGTGCCAGCAGCGTAGCTAACTATGGCTACACCTTC.

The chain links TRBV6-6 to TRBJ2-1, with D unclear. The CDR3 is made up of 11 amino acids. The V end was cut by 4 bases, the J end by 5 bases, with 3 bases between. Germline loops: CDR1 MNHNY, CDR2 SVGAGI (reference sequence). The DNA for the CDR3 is TGTGCCAGCAGTTGGGACAATGAGCAGTTCTTC. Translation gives CASSWDNEQFF.

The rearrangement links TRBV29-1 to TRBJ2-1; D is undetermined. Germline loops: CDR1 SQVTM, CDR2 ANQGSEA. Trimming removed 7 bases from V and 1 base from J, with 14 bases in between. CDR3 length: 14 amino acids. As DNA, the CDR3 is TGCAGCGCCGCTCCGGCCGGGTCCTACAATGAGCAGTTCTTC. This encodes CSAAPAGSYNEQFF.

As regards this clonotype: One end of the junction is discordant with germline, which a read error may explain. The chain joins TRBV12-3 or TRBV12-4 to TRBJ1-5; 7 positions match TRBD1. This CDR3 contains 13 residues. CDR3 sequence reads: CASRQGNNPPQHF. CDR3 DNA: TGTGCCAGCAGACAGGGGAACAATCCGCCCCAGCATTTT.

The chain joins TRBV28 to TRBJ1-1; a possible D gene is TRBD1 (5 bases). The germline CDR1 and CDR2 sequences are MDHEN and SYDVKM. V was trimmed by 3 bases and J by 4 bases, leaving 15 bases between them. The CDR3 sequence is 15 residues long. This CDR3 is CASSFSASGSTEAFF. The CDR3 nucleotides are TGTGCCAGCAGTTTTTCGGCCTCAGGGAGCACTGAAGCTTTCTTT.